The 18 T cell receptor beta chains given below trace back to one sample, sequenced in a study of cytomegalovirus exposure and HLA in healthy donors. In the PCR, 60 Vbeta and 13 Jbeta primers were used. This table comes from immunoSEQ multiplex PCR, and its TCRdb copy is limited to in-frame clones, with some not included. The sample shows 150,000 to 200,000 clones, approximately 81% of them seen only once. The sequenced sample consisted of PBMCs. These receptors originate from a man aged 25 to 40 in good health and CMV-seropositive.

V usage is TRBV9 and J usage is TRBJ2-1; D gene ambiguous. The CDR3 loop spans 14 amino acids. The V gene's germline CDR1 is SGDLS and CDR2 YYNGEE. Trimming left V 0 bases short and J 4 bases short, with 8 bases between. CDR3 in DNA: TGTGCCAGCAGCGTAGACCCAGGTTACAATGAGCAGTTCTTC. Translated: CASSVDPGYNEQFF.

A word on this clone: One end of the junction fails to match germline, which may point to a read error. CDR3 amino acids: CAGSLRGLGTYNEQFF. As DNA, the CDR3 is TGCGCCGGCAGCTTGCGGGGACTGGGTACCTACAATGAGCAGTTCTTC. J is TRBJ2-1 and V is TRBV5-1; a weak D match, TRBD2 (6 bases). CDR1 and CDR2 from the germline V gene are SGHRS and YFSETQ. This CDR3 contains 16 residues.

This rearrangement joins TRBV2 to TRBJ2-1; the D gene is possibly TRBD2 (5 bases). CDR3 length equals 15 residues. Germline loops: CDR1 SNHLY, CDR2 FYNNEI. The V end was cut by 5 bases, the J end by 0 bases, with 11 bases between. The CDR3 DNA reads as TGTGCCAGCAGTCTCCGAGGGAGCTCCTACAATGAGCAGTTCTTC. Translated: CASSLRGSSYNEQFF.

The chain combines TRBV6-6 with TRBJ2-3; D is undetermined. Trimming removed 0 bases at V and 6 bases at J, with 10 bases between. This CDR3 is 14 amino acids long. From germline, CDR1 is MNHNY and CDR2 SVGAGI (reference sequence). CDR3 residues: CASSYSHPTDTQYF. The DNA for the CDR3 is TGTGCCAGCAGTTACTCGCACCCGACTGATACGCAGTATTTT.

The CDR3 spells CASIQPGSGDNEQFF. DNA of the CDR3: TGTGCCAGCATCCAGCCCGGGAGTGGCGACAATGAGCAGTTCTTC. J is TRBJ2-1 and V is TRBV28; D may be TRBD2 (6 bases). This CDR3 comprises 15 residues. V dropped 7 bases and J dropped 5 bases, with 18 bases sitting between them. Germline CDR1 is MDHEN and CDR2 is SYDVKM.

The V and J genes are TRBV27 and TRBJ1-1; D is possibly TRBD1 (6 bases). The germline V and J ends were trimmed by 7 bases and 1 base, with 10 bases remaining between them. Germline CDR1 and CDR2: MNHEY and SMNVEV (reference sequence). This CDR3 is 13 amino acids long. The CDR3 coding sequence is TGTGCCAGCAAGGGAGGGGGGAACACTGAAGCTTTCTTT. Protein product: CASKGGGNTEAFF.

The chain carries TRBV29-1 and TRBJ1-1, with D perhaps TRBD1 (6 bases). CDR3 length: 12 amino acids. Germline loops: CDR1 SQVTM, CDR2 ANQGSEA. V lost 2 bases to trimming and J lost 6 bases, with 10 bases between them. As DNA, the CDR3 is TGCAGCGTTGAAAATGGGGGCCCTGAAGCTTTCTTT. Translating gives CSVENGGPEAFF.

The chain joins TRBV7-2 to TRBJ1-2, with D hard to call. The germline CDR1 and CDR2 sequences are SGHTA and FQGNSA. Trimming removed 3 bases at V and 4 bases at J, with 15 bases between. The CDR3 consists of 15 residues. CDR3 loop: CASSFPPRRGYGYTF. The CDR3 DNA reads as TGTGCCAGCAGCTTTCCCCCTCGACGAGGCTATGGCTACACCTTC.

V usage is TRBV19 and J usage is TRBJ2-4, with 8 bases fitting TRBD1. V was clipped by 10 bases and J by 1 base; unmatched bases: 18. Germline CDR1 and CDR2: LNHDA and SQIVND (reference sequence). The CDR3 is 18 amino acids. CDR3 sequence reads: CATSPPGGASLAKNIQYF. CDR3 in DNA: TGTGCCACCTCCCCCCCAGGGGGCGCATCTTTGGCCAAAAACATTCAGTACTTC.

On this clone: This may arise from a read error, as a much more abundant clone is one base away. The CDR3 DNA follows: TGTGCCAGCAGCCCCCCCTCGCGGGGAAGCTCCTACGAGCAGTACTTC. This codes for CASSPPSRGSSYEQYF. The V and J genes are TRBV7-3 and TRBJ2-7; tentatively, D is TRBD2 (6 bases). Per the germline V gene, CDR1 is SGHTA and CDR2 is FQGTGA. The CDR3 has 16 residues. The ends were cut back, 5 bases at V and 0 bases at J, with 17 bases in the middle. Supplemented by reference TRBV7-3 and TRBJ2-7, the full variable domain reads GAGVSQTPSNKVTEKGKYVELRCDPISGHTALYWYRQSLGQGPEFLIYFQGTGAADDSGLPNDRFFAVRPEGSVSTLKIQRTERGDSAVYLCASSPPSRGSSYEQYFGPGTRLTVT.

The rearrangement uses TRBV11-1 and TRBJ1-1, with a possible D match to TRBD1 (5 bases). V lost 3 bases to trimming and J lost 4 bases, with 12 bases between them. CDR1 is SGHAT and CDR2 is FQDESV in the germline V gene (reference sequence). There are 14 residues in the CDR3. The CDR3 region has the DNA TGTGCCAGCAGCTTTTCAGGGCTGAGCACTGAAGCTTTCTTT. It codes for CASSFSGLSTEAFF.

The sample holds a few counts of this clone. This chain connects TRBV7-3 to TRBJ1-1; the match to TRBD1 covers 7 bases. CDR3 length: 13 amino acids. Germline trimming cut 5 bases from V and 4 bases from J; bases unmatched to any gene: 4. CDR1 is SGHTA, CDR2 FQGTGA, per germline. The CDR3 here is CASSQGVSTEAFF. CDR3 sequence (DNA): TGTGCCAGCAGCCAGGGGGTGAGCACTGAAGCTTTCTTT.

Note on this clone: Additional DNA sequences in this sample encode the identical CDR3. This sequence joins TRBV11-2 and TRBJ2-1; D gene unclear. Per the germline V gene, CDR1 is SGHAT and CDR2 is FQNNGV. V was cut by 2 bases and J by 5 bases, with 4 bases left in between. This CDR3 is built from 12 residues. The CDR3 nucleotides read TGTGCCAGCAGCTTATCCAACAATGAGCAGTTCTTC. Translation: CASSLSNNEQFF.

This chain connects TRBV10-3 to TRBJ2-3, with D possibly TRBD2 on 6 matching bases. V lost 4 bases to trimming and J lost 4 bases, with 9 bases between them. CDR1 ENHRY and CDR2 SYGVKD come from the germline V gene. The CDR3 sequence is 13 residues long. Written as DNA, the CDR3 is TGTGCCATCAGTGCGGGAGCAGCAGATACGCAGTATTTT. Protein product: CAISAGAADTQYF.

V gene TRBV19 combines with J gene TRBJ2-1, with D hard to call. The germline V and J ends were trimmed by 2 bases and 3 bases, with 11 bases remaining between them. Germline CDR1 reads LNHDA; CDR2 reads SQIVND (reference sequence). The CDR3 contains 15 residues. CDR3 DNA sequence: TGTGCCAGTAGTATAAGAGAACCGAGCTACAATGAGCAGTTCTTC. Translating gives CASSIREPSYNEQFF.

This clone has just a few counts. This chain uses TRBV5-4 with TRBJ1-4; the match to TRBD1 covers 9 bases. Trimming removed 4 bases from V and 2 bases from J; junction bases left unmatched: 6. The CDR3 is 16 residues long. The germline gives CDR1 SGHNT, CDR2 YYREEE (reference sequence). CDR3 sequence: CASSRGQGPTNEKLFF. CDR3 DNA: TGTGCCAGCAGCCGCGGACAGGGGCCTACTAATGAAAAACTGTTTTTT.

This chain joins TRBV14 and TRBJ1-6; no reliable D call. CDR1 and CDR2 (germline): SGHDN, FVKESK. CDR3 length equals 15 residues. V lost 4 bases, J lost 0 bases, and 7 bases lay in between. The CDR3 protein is CASSLASSYNSPLHF. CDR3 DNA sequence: TGTGCCAGCAGCCTCGCCAGCTCCTATAATTCACCCCTCCACTTT. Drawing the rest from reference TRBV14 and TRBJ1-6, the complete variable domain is EAGVTQFPSHSVIEKGQTVTLRCDPISGHDNLYWYRRVMGKEIKFLLHFVKESKQDESGMPNNRFLAERTGGTYSTLKVQPAELEDSGVYFCASSLASSYNSPLHFGNGTRLTVT.

The CDR3 region has the DNA TGTGCCAGCAGCTTAGAGGGGGCGGAGACCCAGTACTTC. Translating it yields CASSLEGAETQYF. The chain links TRBV11-2 to TRBJ2-5, with D perhaps TRBD1 (6 bases). The CDR3 extends over 13 amino acids. V was trimmed by 0 bases and J by 5 bases, leaving 7 bases between them. Germline CDR1 and CDR2: SGHAT and FQNNGV.